The entry that follows covers one T cell receptor (beta chain) sequence. Its matching antigen is unknown. The CDR3 loop spans 15 amino acids. CDR1 and CDR2 (germline): MNHEY, SVGAGI. These data come from a study of blood T cells in healthy people across ages. Then a second PCR, running roughly 7 to 11 cycles, was carried out with a sample-barcoded 5' primer and a J-beta primer mix. Every molecule of cDNA carried a tag from a template-switch adaptor with 12 random nucleotides. TCRdb independently ran MiXCR on the 5' RACE reads; one entry per CDR3 protein. The profile shows roughly 790,000 distinct CDR3 sequences, roughly two fifths of them singletons. Whole-study findings and limits: PBMCs went unsorted, and a conclusive naive versus antigen-experienced comparison was therefore prevented.

The TCR comes from a woman aged 60-75 years in good health. Sequenced input: blood. The V gene is TRBV6-5, the J gene TRBJ2-5, with D tentatively TRBD1 (6 bases). The DNA end is a closer match to TRBJ2-7, so the J assignment may be wrong. The CDR3 region has the DNA TGTGCCAGCAGTTACGGGGGCGGCGTCTCCTACGAGCAGTACTTC. Encoded protein: CASSYGGGVSYEQYF.